Sequencing of this T cell receptor beta chain was carried out in a study of identical twins. Overall study findings and caveats: With monozygotic twins, out-of-frame TCR alpha sharing exceeded what models estimated.

Notes on this clonotype: Its antigen is undetermined.

Unique molecular identifiers were present on cDNA, and template switching added a universal primer site. TCRdb recomputed calls from the 5' RACE reads with MiXCR, one row per CDR3 protein. The table records about 660,000 distinct CDR3 sequences, more than 6.5% of them present only once. CDR3 length: 12 residues. Germline V gives CDR1 SGHTA, CDR2 FQGNSA. V was pared by 0 bases and J by 10 bases, with 7 bases between. These data were also reused for a study on yellow fever vaccine responses in identical twins.

The sample comprised PBMCs. This rearrangement joins TRBV7-2 to TRBJ2-1; D is unresolved. The origin of this receptor is a woman younger than 35 in good health. CDR3 coding DNA: TGTGCCAGCAGCTTAGCGCCCAGCGAGCAGTTCTTC. It codes for CASSLAPSEQFF.